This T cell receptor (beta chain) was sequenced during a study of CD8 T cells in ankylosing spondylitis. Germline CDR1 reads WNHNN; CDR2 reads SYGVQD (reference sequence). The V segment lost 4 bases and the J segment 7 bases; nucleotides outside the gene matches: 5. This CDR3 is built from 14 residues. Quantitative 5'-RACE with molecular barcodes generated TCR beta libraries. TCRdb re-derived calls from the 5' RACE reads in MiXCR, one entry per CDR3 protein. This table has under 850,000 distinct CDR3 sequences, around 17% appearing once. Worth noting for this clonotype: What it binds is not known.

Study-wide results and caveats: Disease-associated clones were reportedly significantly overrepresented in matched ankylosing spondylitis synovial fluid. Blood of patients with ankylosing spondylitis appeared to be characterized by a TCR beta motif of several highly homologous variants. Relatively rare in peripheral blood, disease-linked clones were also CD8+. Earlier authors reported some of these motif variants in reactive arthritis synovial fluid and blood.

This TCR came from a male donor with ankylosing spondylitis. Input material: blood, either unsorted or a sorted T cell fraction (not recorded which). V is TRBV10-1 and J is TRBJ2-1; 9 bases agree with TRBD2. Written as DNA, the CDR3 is TGCGCCAGCAGTGGGGGGACTAGCTGTAATGAGCAGTTCTTC. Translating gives CASSGGTSCNEQFF.